The T cell receptor (beta chain) under discussion was sequenced for a study of blood T cells in healthy people across ages. This clonotype was detected only a few times. Deletions cut 4 bases from V and 6 bases from J, with 14 bases between. CDR3 length equals 15 residues. Germline V lookup: CDR1 KGHDR, CDR2 SFDVKD. Then a second PCR, running about 6 to 12 cycles, was carried out with a sample-barcoded 5' primer and a J-beta primer mix. TCRdb recomputed calls from the 5' RACE reads with MiXCR, one row per CDR3 protein. The sample includes fewer than 650,000 distinct CDR3 sequences, around a quarter seen only once; the top ten take roughly 3.5%. The data were also submitted as part of a second study, on T cells of mothers and their children. Per that paper: No persistent microchimeric T cell clones were detected at about 93 clones per million clonotypes sensitivity.

The TCR was taken from a boy younger than 10 in good health. V gene TRBV24-1 combines with J gene TRBJ1-4; D is unresolved. The sample consisted of blood. The CDR3 sequence is CATSDPVSVYEKLFF. The CDR3 DNA sequence: TGTGCCACCAGTGACCCAGTAAGTGTCTATGAAAAACTGTTTTTT.